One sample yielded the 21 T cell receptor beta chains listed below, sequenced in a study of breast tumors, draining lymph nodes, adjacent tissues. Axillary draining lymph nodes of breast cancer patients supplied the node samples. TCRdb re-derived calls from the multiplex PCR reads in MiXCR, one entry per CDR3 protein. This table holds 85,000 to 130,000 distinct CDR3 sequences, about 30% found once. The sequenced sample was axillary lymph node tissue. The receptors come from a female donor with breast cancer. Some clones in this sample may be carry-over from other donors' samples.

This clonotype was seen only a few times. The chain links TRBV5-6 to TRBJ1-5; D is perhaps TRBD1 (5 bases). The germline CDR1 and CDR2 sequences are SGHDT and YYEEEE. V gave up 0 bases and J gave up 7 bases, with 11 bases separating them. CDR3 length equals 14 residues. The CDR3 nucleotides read TGTGCCAGCAGCTTGGTGGGACCGTCGCAGCCCCAGCATTTT. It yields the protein CASSLVGPSQPQHF.

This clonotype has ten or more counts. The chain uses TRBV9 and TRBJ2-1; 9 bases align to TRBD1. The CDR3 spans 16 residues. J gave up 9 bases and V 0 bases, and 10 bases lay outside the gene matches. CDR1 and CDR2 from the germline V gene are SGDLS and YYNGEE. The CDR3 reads CASSVAHGTGMFEQFF. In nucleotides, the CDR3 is TGTGCCAGCAGCGTAGCCCACGGGACAGGGATGTTTGAGCAGTTCTTC. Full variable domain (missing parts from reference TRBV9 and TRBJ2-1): DSGVTQTPKHLITATGQRVTLRCSPRSGDLSVYWYQQSLDQGLQFLIQYYNGEERAKGNILERFSAQQFPDLHSELNLSSLELGDSALYFCASSVAHGTGMFEQFFGPGTRLTVL.

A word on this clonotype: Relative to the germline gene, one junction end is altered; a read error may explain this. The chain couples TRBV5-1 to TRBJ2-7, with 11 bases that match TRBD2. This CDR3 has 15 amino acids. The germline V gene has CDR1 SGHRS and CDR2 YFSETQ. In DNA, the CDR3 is TGCGCCAGCAGCTCACTAGCGGGGGACTACAACGAGCAGTACTTT. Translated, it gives CASSSLAGDYNEQYF.

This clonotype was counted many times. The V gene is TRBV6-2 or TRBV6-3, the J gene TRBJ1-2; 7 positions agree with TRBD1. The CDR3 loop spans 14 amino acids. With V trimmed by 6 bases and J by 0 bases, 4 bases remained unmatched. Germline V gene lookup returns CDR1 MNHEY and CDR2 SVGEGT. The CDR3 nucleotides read TGTGCCAGCAGCCTCACAGGGGCTAACTATGGCTACACCTTC. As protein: CASSLTGANYGYTF.

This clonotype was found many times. For the CDR3, the DNA is TGTGCCAGCAGTGAGCTCCGTGGGGGGTCAGGCACTGAAGCTTTCTTT. Encoded protein: CASSELRGGSGTEAFF. The V gene is TRBV2, the J gene TRBJ1-1, with a weak D call TRBD1 (5 bases). Germline V gene lookup returns CDR1 SNHLY and CDR2 FYNNEI. V lost 3 bases and J 4 bases, leaving 18 bases between the germline ends. This CDR3 is 16 amino acids long.

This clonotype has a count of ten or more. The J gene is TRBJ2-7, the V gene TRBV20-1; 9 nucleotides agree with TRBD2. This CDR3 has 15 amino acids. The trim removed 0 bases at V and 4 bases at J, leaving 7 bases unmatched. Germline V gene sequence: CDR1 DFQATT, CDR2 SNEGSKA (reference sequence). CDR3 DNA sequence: TGCAGTGCTAGAGATATTGCGGGAGGGCTATACGAGCAGTACTTC. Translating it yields CSARDIAGGLYEQYF.

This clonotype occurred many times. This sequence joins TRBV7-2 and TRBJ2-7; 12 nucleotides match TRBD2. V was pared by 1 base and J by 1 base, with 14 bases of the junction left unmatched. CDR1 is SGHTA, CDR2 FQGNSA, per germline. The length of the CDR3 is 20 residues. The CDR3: CASSLVSSGRAGLRSYEQYF. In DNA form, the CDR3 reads TGTGCCAGCAGCTTAGTTTCTAGCGGGAGGGCCGGTTTGCGTTCCTACGAGCAGTACTTC. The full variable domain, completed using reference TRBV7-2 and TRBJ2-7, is GAGVSQSPSNKVTEKGKDVELRCDPISGHTALYWYRQSLGQGLEFLIYFQGNSAPDKSGLPSDRFSAERTGGSVSTLTIQRTQQEDSAVYLCASSLVSSGRAGLRSYEQYFGPGTRLTVT.

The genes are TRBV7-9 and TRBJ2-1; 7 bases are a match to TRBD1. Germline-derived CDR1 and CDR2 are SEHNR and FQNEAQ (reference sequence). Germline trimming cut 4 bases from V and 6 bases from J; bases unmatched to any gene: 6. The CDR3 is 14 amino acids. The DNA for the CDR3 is TGTGCCAGCAGCTACCCGAGGGACAGCAATGAGCAGTTCTTC. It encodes CASSYPRDSNEQFF.

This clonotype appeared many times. The CDR3 here is CASSTRHGARETQYF. The CDR3 bases are TGTGCCAGCAGCACACGACATGGGGCGAGGGAGACCCAGTACTTC. The V gene is TRBV7-3, the J gene TRBJ2-5; TRBD1 might be the D (5 bases). Germline values: CDR1 SGHTA, CDR2 FQGTGA. The CDR3 is 15 residues long. V lost 5 bases, J lost 5 bases, and 18 bases lay in between.

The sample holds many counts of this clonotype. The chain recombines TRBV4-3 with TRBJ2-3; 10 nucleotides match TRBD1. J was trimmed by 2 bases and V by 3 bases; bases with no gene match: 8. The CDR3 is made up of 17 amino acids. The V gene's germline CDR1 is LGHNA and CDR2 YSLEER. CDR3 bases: TGCGCCAGCAGCCAGCAACCGGGACAGGGGTACACAGATACGCAGTATTTT. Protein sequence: CASSQQPGQGYTDTQYF.

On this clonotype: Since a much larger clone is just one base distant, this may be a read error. For the CDR3, the DNA is TGTGCCAGCAGTCACGACCTCAGGGGAACGGGGGGGCAGTACTTC. Translation gives CASSHDLRGTGGQYF. The chain couples TRBV6-5 to TRBJ2-7, with D perhaps matching TRBD2 (7 bases). From germline, CDR1 is MNHEY and CDR2 SVGAGI. The V gene lost 5 bases and the J gene lost 9 bases, with 23 bases spanning the gap. This CDR3 is built from 15 residues.

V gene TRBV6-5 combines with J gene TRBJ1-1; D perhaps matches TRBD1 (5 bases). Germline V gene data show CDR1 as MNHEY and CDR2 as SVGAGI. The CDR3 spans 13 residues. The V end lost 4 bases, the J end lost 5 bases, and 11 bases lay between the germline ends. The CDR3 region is CASSSGARTEAFF. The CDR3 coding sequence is TGTGCCAGCAGTTCCGGGGCGCGAACTGAAGCTTTCTTT.

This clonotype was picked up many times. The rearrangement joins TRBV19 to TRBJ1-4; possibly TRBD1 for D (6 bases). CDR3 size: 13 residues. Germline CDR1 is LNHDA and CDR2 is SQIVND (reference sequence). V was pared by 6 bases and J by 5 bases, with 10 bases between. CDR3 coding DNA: TGTGCCAGTAGGAGGACAGACAATGAAAAACTGTTTTTT. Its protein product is CASRRTDNEKLFF.

In DNA, the CDR3 is TGTGCCAGCAGCTTAGTGGGGGGGCCTTACGAGCAGTACTTC. The encoded protein is CASSLVGGPYEQYF. V usage is TRBV7-2 and J usage is TRBJ2-7; a possible D gene is TRBD2 (7 bases). V was shortened by 1 base and J by 4 bases, with 11 bases between the two germline ends. Germline V CDR1 and CDR2: SGHTA, FQGNSA. The CDR3 totals 14 residues.

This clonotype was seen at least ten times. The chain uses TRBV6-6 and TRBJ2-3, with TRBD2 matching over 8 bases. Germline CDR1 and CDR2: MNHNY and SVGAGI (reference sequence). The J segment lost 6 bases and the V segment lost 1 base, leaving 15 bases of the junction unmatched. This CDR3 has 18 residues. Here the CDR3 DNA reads TGTGCCAGCAGTTACTACCGGGGGGGCCGGGGGGCGACGGATACGCAGTATTTT. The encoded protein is CASSYYRGGRGATDTQYF.

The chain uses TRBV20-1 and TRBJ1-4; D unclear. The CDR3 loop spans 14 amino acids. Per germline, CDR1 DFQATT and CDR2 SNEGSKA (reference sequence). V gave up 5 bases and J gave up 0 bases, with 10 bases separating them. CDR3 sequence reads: CSALVMATNEKLFF. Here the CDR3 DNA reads TGCAGTGCTTTGGTTATGGCAACTAATGAAAAACTGTTTTTT.

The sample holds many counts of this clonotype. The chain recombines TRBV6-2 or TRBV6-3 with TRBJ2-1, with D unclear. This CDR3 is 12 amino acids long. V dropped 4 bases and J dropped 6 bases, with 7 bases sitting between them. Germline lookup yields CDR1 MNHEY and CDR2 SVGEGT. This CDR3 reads CASSWRPNEQFF. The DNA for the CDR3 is TGTGCCAGCAGTTGGCGACCCAATGAGCAGTTCTTC.

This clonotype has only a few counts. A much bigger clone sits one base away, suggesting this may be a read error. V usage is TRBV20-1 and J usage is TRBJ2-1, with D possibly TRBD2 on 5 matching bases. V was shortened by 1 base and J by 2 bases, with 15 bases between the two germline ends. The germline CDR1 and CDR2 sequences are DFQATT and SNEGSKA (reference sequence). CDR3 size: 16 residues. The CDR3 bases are TGCAGTGCTAGAGGAGTAGCGTCTATTACCTACAATGAGCAGTTCTTC. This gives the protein CSARGVASITYNEQFF.

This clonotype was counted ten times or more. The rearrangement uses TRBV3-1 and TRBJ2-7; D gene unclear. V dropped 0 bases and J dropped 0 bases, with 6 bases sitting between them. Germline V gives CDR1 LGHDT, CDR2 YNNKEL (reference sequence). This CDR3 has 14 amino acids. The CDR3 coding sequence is TGTGCCAGCAGCCAAGATCTCAGCTCCTACGAGCAGTACTTC. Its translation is CASSQDLSSYEQYF.

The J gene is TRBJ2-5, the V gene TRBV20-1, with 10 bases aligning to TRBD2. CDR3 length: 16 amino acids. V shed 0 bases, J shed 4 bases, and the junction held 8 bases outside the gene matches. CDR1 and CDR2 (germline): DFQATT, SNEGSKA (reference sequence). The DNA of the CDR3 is TGCAGTGCTAGAGATCTGGTAGCGGGGGGTGGAGAGACCCAGTACTTC. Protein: CSARDLVAGGGETQYF.

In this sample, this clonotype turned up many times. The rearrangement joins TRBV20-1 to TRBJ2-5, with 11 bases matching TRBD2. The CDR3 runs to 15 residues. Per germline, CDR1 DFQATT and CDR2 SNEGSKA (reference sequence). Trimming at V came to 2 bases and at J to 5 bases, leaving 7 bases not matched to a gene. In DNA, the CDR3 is TGCAGTGCTAGATCCACTAGCGGGAGTCATGAGACCCAGTACTTC. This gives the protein CSARSTSGSHETQYF.